The rows below give T cell receptor beta chains drawn from one sample of a study of blood T cell repertoires in COVID-19. Assay used: immunoSEQ multiplex PCR; TCRdb lists only in-frame clones, some missing. The sample contains about 380,000 clones, roughly 91% of which appear only once. The source material was PBMCs or T cells enriched from blood (not recorded which). The receptors originated from a woman aged 18 to 35 who had recovered from COVID-19. The CDR3 runs from the conserved cysteine through the conserved F or W. A D gene is named only where the DNA matches it firmly. Clone size is not always given. Where it is, it says once, few, many or a class for expanded clones.

15	TRBV4-1	TRBJ2-7	NA	TRBD1	CASSHKGQGDYEQYF	TGCGCCAGCAGCCACAAGGGACAGGGTGACTACGAGCAGTACTTC
14	TRBV7-9	TRBJ1-1	once	NA	CASSLYQGGTEAFF	TGTGCCAGCAGCTTATATCAGGGAGGCACTGAAGCTTTCTTT
16	TRBV7-9	TRBJ1-2	NA	TRBD1	CASSLDRQGHDYGYTF	TGTGCCAGCAGCTTAGACCGACAGGGGCATGACTATGGCTACACCTTC
13	TRBV6-5	TRBJ2-1	once	TRBD2	CASSYSLAAEQFF	TGTGCCAGCAGTTACTCCCTAGCGGCCGAGCAGTTCTTC
14	TRBV7-9	TRBJ1-6	NA	NA	CASSAGTYNSPLHF	TGTGCCAGCAGCGCCGGGACCTATAATTCACCCCTCCACTTT
12	TRBV30	TRBJ2-1	once	TRBD2	CAWSRTSDEQFF	TGTGCCTGGAGCCGGACTAGCGATGAGCAGTTCTTC
16	TRBV4-1	TRBJ2-7	NA	TRBD1	CASSQPDDRASDEQYF	TGCGCCAGCAGCCAACCCGACGACAGGGCTTCTGACGAGCAGTACTTC
15	TRBV4-2	TRBJ2-7	NA	TRBD2	CASSQVLAGSYEQYF	TGTGCCAGCAGCCAAGTGCTAGCGGGGAGTTACGAGCAGTACTTC
16	TRBV4-2	TRBJ2-7	NA	NA	CASSQINRAHSYEQYF	TGTGCCAGCAGCCAAATCAACAGAGCCCATTCCTACGAGCAGTACTTC
15	TRBV7-9	TRBJ2-2	NA	NA	CASSSRRVNTGELFF	TGTGCCAGCAGCTCCAGACGGGTGAACACCGGGGAGCTGTTTTTT
15	TRBV28	TRBJ1-1	once	TRBD1	CASSLGQGAYTEAFF	TGTGCCAGCAGTTTAGGTCAGGGGGCGTACACTGAAGCTTTCTTT
14	TRBV12-5	TRBJ1-1	NA	NA	CASGRGALDTEAFF	TGTGCTAGTGGTCGCGGGGCATTAGACACTGAAGCTTTCTTT
15	TRBV7-2	TRBJ1-5	NA	NA	CASSLGGYSNQPQHF	TGTGCCAGCAGCTTAGGAGGGTATAGCAATCAGCCCCAGCATTTT
13	TRBV7-3	TRBJ1-6	NA	TRBD1	CASSSGQGGPLHF	TGTGCCAGCAGCTCCGGACAGGGAGGACCCCTCCACTTT
12	TRBV6-2/TRBV6-3	TRBJ1-1	once	NA	CASSRGYTEAFF	TGTGCCAGCAGTAGGGGGTACACTGAAGCTTTCTTT
14	TRBV7-9	TRBJ2-7	few	NA	CASSSAAPGYEQYF	TGTGCCAGCAGCTCCGCGGCGCCCGGGTACGAGCAGTACTTC
17	TRBV9	TRBJ2-2	NA	NA	CASSASSRGSTTGELFF	TGTGCCAGCAGCGCCTCCTCTAGGGGGTCTACAACCGGGGAGCTGTTTTTT
14	TRBV6-6	TRBJ1-1	NA	TRBD1	CASTLDRGNTEAFF	TGTGCCAGCACCTTGGACAGGGGGAACACTGAAGCTTTCTTT
15	TRBV6-5	TRBJ1-6	NA	NA	CASSYFTEGSSPLHF	TGTGCCAGCAGTTACTTCACAGAAGGTAGTTCACCCCTCCACTTT
18	TRBV7-2	TRBJ2-1	NA	TRBD2	CASSLASSGGGFSVEQFF	TGTGCCAGCAGCTTAGCTTCTAGCGGGGGCGGATTTAGTGTTGAGCAGTTCTTC
13	TRBV3-1/TRBV3-2	TRBJ1-2	NA	NA	CASSPLANYGYTF	TGTGCCAGCAGCCCCCTCGCTAACTATGGCTACACCTTC
13	TRBV11-1	TRBJ2-5	NA	NA	CASSPHQTGTQYF	TGTGCCAGCAGCCCTCATCAGACGGGGACCCAGTACTTC
14	TRBV27	TRBJ2-7	NA	NA	CASSLEQGGYEQYF	TGTGCCAGCAGTTTAGAACAGGGAGGGTACGAGCAGTACTTC
14	TRBV15	TRBJ2-7	NA	NA	CATSATTATYEQYF	TGTGCCACCAGCGCCACGACAGCTACCTACGAGCAGTACTTC
12	TRBV28	TRBJ2-3	NA	TRBD2	CASRGGGDTQYF	TGTGCCAGCAGGGGCGGGGGAGATACGCAGTATTTT
17	TRBV27	TRBJ2-3	NA	NA	CASSPPGQSGGVDTQYF	TGTGCCAGCAGTCCGCCGGGACAGTCGGGGGGGGTTGATACGCAGTATTTT
14	TRBV5-6	TRBJ1-5	once	NA	CASSPGGQGQPQHF	TGTGCCAGCAGCCCGGGGGGTCAAGGGCAGCCCCAGCATTTT
16	TRBV5-1	TRBJ2-1	NA	TRBD2	CASSLLPTSGVGEQFF	TGCGCCAGCAGCTTACTCCCGACTAGCGGGGTGGGTGAGCAGTTCTTC
15	TRBV29-1	TRBJ2-1	NA	TRBD1	CSVDSDRPFDEGQFF	TGCAGCGTTGATTCGGACAGGCCCTTTGATGAGGGGCAGTTCTTC
16	TRBV4-3	TRBJ1-2	NA	NA	CASSQDGLEGLSGYTF	TGCGCCAGCAGCCAAGATGGCTTGGAGGGGCTCTCTGGCTACACCTTC
15	TRBV6-5	TRBJ1-1	NA	TRBD1	CASSFPGQVNTEAFF	TGTGCCAGCTCGTTCCCGGGACAGGTGAACACTGAAGCTTTCTTT